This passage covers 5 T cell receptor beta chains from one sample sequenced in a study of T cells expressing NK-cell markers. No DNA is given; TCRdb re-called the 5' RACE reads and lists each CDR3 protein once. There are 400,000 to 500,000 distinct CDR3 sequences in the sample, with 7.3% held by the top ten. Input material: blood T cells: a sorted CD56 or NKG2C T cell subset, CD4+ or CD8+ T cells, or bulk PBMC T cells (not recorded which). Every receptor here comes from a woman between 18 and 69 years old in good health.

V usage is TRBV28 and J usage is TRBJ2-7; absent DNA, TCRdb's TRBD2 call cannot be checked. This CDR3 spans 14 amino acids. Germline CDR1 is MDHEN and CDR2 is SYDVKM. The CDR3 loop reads CASSLLAGYYEQYF.

The CDR3 loop is CASSQVVNRAYEQYF. J is TRBJ2-7 and V is TRBV4-2; TCRdb proposes TRBD1, but this gene call is untestable without DNA. This CDR3 has 15 amino acids. In germline, CDR1 is LGHNA, CDR2 YNFKEQ.

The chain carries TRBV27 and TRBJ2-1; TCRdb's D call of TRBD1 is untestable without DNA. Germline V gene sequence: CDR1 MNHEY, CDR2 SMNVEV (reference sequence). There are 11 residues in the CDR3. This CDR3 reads CASTGGFEQFF.

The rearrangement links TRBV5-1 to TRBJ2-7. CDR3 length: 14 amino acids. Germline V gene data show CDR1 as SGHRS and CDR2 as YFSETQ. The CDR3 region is CASSPDLVVGEQYF.

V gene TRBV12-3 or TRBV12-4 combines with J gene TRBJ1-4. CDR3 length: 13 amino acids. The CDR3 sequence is CASMRGVDEKLFF.